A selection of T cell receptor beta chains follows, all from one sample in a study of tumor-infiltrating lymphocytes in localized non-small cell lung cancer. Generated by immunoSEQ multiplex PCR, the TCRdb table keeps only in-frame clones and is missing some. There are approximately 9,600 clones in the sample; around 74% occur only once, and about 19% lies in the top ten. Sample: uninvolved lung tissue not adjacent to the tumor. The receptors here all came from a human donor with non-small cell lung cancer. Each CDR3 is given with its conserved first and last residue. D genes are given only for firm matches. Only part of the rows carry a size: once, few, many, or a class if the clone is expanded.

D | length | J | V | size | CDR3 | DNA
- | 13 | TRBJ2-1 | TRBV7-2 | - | CASSFGNYNEQFF | TGTGCCAGCAGCTTCGGCAACTACAATGAGCAGTTCTTC
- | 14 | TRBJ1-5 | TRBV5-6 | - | CASSWGGQVQPQHF | TGTGCCAGCAGCTGGGGGGGCCAGGTACAGCCCCAGCATTTT
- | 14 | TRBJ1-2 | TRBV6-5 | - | CASSYREQNYGYTF | TGTGCCAGCAGTTACCGGGAACAGAACTATGGCTACACCTTC
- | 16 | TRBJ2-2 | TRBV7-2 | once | CASSLQGIMNTGELFF | TGTGCCAGCAGCCTACAGGGAATAATGAACACCGGGGAGCTGTTTTTT
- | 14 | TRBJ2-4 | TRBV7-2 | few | CASSLLDFQNIQYF | TGTGCCAGCAGCCTTTTGGACTTTCAAAACATTCAGTACTTC
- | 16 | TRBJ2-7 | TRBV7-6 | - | CASSLASGDAAYEQYF | TGTGCCAGCAGCTTAGCGTCAGGGGACGCGGCCTACGAGCAGTACTTC
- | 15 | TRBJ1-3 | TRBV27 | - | CASSLFGGFGNTIYF | TGTGCCAGCAGTTTATTTGGGGGCTTTGGAAACACCATATATTTT
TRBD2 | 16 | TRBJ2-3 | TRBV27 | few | CASRALAGGRADTQYF | TGTGCCAGCAGAGCCTTAGCGGGAGGGCGCGCAGATACGCAGTATTTT
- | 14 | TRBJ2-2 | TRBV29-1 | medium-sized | CSVPKVENTGELFF | TGCAGCGTCCCCAAGGTGGAGAACACCGGGGAGCTGTTTTTT
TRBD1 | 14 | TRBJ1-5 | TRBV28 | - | CATDPGQGYQPQHF | TGTGCCACCGATCCGGGACAGGGGTATCAGCCCCAGCATTTT
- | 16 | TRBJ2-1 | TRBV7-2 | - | CASSLGHGSSYNEQFF | TGTGCCAGCAGCTTAGGACACGGGTCGTCCTACAATGAGCAGTTCTTC
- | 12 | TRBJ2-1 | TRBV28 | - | CASSLIHNEQFF | TGTGCCAGCAGCTTGATACACAATGAGCAGTTCTTC
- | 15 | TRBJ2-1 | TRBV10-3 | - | CATSLTRESYNEQFF | TGTGCCACGTCCTTGACACGGGAGTCCTACAATGAGCAGTTCTTC
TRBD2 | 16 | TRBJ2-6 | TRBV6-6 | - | CASSYKREGGANVLTF | TGTGCCAGCAGTTACAAAAGGGAGGGTGGGGCCAACGTCCTGACTTTC
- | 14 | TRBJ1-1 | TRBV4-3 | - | CASSQSGQDTEAFF | TGCGCCAGCAGCCAGTCAGGGCAGGACACTGAAGCTTTCTTT
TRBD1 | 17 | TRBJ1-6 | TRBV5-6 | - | CASSTGALSSYNSPLHF | TGTGCCAGCAGCACAGGGGCTCTCAGCTCCTATAATTCACCCCTCCACTTT
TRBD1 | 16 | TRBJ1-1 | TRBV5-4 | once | CASSPVDWTGGTEAFF | TGTGCCAGCAGCCCGGTCGACTGGACAGGGGGAACTGAAGCTTTCTTT
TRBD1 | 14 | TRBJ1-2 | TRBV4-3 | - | CASSQEMNRGGYTF | TGCGCCAGCAGCCAAGAAATGAACAGGGGTGGCTACACCTTC
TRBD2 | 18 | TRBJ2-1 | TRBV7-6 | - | CASSLVRGLRGGQNEQFF | TGTGCCAGCAGCTTAGTTCGTGGGTTGCGGGGGGGCCAGAATGAGCAGTTCTTC
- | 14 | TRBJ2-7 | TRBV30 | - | CAWGSPGRAYEQYF | TGTGCCTGGGGCTCTCCGGGCAGAGCCTACGAGCAGTACTTC
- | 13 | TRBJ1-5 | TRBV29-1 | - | CSVAPGIGQPQHF | TGCAGCGTTGCTCCAGGGATTGGGCAGCCCCAGCATTTT
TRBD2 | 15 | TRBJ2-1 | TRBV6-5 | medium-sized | CASSPGLEAFNEQFF | TGTGCCAGCAGTCCCGGACTAGAGGCGTTCAATGAGCAGTTCTTC
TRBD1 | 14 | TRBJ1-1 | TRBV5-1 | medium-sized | CASRGDRMNTEAFF | TGCGCCAGCAGAGGGGACAGGATGAACACTGAAGCTTTCTTT
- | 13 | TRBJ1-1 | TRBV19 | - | CASSGFPNTEAFF | TGTGCCAGTAGTGGGTTTCCGAACACTGAAGCTTTCTTT
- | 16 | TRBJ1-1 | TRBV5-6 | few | CASSFASRQRNTEAFF | TGTGCCAGCAGCTTCGCAAGTCGGCAGAGGAACACTGAAGCTTTCTTT
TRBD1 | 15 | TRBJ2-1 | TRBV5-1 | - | CASSLGTGGSYEQFF | TGCGCCAGCAGCTTAGGGACAGGGGGCTCGTATGAGCAGTTCTTC
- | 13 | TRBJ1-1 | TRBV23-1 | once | CASGGRLNTEAFF | TGCGCCAGCGGTGGACGGCTGAACACTGAAGCTTTCTTT
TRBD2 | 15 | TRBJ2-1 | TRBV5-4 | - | CASSLPGLAGTIQFF | TGTGCCAGCAGTTTACCGGGACTAGCGGGAACTATACAGTTCTTC
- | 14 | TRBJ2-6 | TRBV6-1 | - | CASSGVGGANVLTF | TGTGCCAGCAGCGGGGTTGGAGGGGCCAACGTCCTGACTTTC
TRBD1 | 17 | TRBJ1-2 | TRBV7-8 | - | CASSSPWRTGGASGYTF | TGTGCCAGCAGCTCCCCCTGGCGGACAGGGGGCGCGAGTGGCTACACCTTC
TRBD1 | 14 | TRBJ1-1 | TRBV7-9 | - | CASSLGQGETEAFF | TGTGCCAGCAGCTTAGGGCAGGGGGAGACTGAAGCTTTCTTT
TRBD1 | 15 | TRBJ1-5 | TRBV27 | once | CASSSTTGGGQPQHF | TGTGCCAGCAGTTCGACGACAGGGGGAGGCCAGCCCCAGCATTTT
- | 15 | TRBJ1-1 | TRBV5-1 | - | CASSLGRGMNTEAFF | TGCGCCAGCAGCTTGGGAAGGGGCATGAACACTGAAGCTTTCTTT
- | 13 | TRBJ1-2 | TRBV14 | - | CASSSIANYGYTF | TGTGCCAGCAGCTCCATAGCTAACTATGGCTACACCTTC